The next 4 T cell receptor beta chains were all read from a single sample in a study of T cells in Graves' hyperthyroidism and ophthalmopathy. Amplification targeted TCR beta CDR3 regions from RNA transcripts. HTBI primers were employed in a first-round RT-PCR of the TCR CDR3. TCRdb reanalysed the multiplex PCR reads using MiXCR and keeps one entry per CDR3 protein. The data contain a few hundred thousand distinct CDR3 sequences, roughly an eighth of them singletons. Sequencing was performed on blood. The receptors stem from a woman younger than 30 with Graves' hyperthyroidism.

This clonotype was detected only a few times. The chain links TRBV7-9 to TRBJ1-2; no reliable D call. Germline V gene sequence: CDR1 SEHNR, CDR2 FQNEAQ (reference sequence). The CDR3 is 15 residues long. V was pared by 1 base and J by 6 bases, with 15 bases between. The chain's CDR3 is CASSLVASIIHGYTF. CDR3 nucleotide sequence: TGTGCCAGCAGCTTAGTGGCGTCCATTATCCATGGCTACACCTTC.

This chain joins TRBV9 and TRBJ2-3; D call uncertain. CDR3 length: 15 amino acids. V was clipped by 0 bases and J by 1 base, with 9 bases between them. CDR1 and CDR2 from the germline V gene are SGDLS and YYNGEE. The CDR3 region has the DNA TGTGCCAGCAGCGTAGGGGGTAGTGGCACAGATACGCAGTATTTT. As protein: CASSVGGSGTDTQYF.

Only a few counts were recorded for this clonotype. This sequence joins TRBV28 and TRBJ1-2, with D maybe TRBD1 (6 bases). The germline CDR1 and CDR2 sequences are MDHEN and SYDVKM. The CDR3 spans 15 residues. V gave up 5 bases and J gave up 4 bases, with 17 bases separating them. The CDR3 here is CASSPRGPRAYGYTF. CDR3 DNA sequence: TGTGCCAGCAGTCCACGGGGGCCTCGGGCCTATGGCTACACCTTC.

This clonotype appeared many times. This sequence joins TRBV6-1 and TRBJ2-1, with D possibly matching TRBD2 (5 bases). Germline assignment: CDR1 MNHNS and CDR2 SASEGT. Trimming removed 4 bases at V and 5 bases at J, with 9 bases between. CDR3 length: 13 amino acids. CDR3 residues: CASSGRADNEQFF. In DNA, the CDR3 is TGTGCCAGCAGTGGTCGAGCGGACAATGAGCAGTTCTTC.